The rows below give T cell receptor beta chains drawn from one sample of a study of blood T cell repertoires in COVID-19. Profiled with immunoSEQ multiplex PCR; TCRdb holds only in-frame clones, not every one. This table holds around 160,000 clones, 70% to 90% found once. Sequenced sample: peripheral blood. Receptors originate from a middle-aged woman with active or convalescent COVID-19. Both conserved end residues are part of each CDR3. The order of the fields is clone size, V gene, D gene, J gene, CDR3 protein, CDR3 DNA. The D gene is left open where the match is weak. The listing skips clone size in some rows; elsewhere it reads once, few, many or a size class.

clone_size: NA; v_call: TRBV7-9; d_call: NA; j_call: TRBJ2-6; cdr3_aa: CASSGWRSSGANVLTF; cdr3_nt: TGTGCCAGCAGCGGGTGGCGGAGCTCTGGGGCCAACGTCCTGACTTTC
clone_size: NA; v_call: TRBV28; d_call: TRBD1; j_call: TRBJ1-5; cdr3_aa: CASSLTGPNNQPQHF; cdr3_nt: TGTGCCAGCAGTTTGACAGGGCCTAACAATCAGCCCCAGCATTTT
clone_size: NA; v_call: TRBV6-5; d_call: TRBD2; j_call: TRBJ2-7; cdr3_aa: CASTSTSGRSYEQYF; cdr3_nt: TGTGCCAGCACCTCAACTAGCGGTCGCTCCTACGAGCAGTACTTC
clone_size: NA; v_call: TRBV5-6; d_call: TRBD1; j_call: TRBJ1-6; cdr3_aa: CASSLPRGRNSPLHF; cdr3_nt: TGTGCCAGCAGCTTGCCCAGGGGGCGAAATTCACCCCTCCACTTT
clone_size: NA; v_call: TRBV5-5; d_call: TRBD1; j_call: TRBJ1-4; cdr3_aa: CASSLGDRGPINEKLFF; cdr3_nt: TGTGCCAGCAGCTTGGGGGACAGGGGGCCCATTAATGAAAAACTGTTTTTT
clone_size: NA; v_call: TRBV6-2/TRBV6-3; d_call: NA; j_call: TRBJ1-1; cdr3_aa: CASSYVRGARHGEAFF; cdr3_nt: TGTGCCAGCAGTTACGTTAGGGGCGCCCGCCACGGTGAAGCTTTCTTT
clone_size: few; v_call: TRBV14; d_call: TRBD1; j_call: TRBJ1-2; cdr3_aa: CASSSRDRPYGYTF; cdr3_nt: TGTGCCAGCAGCTCCCGGGACAGACCTTATGGCTACACCTTC
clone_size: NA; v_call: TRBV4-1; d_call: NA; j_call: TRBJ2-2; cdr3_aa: CASSPRDRELFF; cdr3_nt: TGCGCCAGCAGCCCTAGGGACAGGGAGCTGTTTTTT
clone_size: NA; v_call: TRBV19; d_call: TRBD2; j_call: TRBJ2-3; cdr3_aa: CASAGGGPSTDTQYF; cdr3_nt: TGTGCCAGTGCCGGGGGGGGGCCCAGCACAGATACGCAGTATTTT
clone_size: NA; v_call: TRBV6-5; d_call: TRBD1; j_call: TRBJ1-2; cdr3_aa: CASRPQGTGGLGYTF; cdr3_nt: TGTGCCAGCAGACCCCAAGGGACAGGGGGACTGGGATACACCTTC
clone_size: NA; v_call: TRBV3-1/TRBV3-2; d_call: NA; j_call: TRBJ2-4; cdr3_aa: CASSQDGQLAKNIQYF; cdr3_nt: TGTGCCAGCAGCCAAGATGGGCAACTAGCCAAAAACATTCAGTACTTC
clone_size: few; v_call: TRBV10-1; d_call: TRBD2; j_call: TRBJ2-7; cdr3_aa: CASSDWGGGKYEQYF; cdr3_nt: TGCGCCAGCAGTGATTGGGGCGGGGGGAAATACGAGCAGTACTTC
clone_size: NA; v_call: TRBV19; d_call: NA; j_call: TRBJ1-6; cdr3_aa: CATSVRGQDSPLHF; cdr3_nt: TGTGCCACCTCGGTCAGGGGACAAGATTCACCCCTCCACTTT
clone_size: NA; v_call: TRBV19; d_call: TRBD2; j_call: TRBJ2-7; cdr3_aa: CASSPGTIEQYF; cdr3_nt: TGTGCCAGTAGTCCCGGGACTATAGAGCAGTACTTC
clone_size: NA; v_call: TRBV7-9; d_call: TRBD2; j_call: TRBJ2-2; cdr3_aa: CASSLGILAGGDTGELFF; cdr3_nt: TGTGCCAGCAGCCTAGGCATCCTAGCCGGGGGGGACACCGGGGAGCTGTTTTTT